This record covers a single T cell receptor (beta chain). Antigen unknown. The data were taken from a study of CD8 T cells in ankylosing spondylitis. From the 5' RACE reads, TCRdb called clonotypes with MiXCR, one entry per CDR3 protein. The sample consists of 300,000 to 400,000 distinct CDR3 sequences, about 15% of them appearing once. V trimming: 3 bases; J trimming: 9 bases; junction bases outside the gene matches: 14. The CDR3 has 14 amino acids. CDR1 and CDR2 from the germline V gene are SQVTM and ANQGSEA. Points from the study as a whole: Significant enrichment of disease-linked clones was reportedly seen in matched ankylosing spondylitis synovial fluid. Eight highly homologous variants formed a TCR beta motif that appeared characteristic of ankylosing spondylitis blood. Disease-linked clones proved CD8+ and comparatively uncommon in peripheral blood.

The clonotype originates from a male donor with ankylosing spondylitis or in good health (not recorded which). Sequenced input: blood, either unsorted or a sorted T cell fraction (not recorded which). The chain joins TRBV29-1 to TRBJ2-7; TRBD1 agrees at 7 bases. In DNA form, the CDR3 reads TGCAGCGTTGATGTGGGCCGGGACAGTGAAGCGCAGTACTTC. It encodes CSVDVGRDSEAQYF.